Listed below are T cell receptor beta chains from one sample, sequenced in a study of blood T cell repertoires in COVID-19. Produced via immunoSEQ multiplex PCR; TCRdb's table is partial and in-frame only. This table has some 300,000 clones, 90% appearing once. Sequenced sample: peripheral blood. Receptor source: a woman aged 40 to 50 with COVID-19, enrolled during active disease. Each CDR3 is given with its conserved first and last residue. Fields, in order: J gene, V gene, CDR3 protein.

J gene: TRBJ2-7
V gene: TRBV2
CDR3 protein: CASSEGAGGSYEQYF

J gene: TRBJ1-6
V gene: TRBV5-6
CDR3 protein: CASSSTGLASPLHF

J gene: TRBJ2-1
V gene: TRBV11-3
CDR3 protein: CASSATYNEQFF

J gene: TRBJ2-7
V gene: TRBV3-1/TRBV3-2
CDR3 protein: CASSQTWDSDEQYF

J gene: TRBJ2-7
V gene: TRBV18
CDR3 protein: CASSPWAGKSYEQYF

J gene: TRBJ2-5
V gene: TRBV11-2
CDR3 protein: CASTAGGAPWQTQYF

J gene: TRBJ1-1
V gene: TRBV6-5
CDR3 protein: CASSYSLHTEAFF

J gene: TRBJ2-5
V gene: TRBV7-2
CDR3 protein: CASSVRGTGEETQYF

J gene: TRBJ2-1
V gene: TRBV24-1
CDR3 protein: CATSDPAFRVDNEQFF

J gene: TRBJ2-7
V gene: TRBV18
CDR3 protein: CASSPIGVYEQYF

J gene: TRBJ2-7
V gene: TRBV6-5
CDR3 protein: CASSDRVVTYEQYF

J gene: TRBJ2-7
V gene: TRBV6-4
CDR3 protein: CASSEAGRQYF

J gene: TRBJ2-6
V gene: TRBV7-2
CDR3 protein: CASSPAAAGGANVLTF

J gene: TRBJ2-3
V gene: TRBV28
CDR3 protein: CASSLFASGFTDTQYF

J gene: TRBJ1-2
V gene: TRBV19
CDR3 protein: CATEGQGPPYGYTF

J gene: TRBJ1-6
V gene: TRBV28
CDR3 protein: CASRGGAIRSPLHF

J gene: TRBJ2-3
V gene: TRBV6-5
CDR3 protein: CASSYSRGTDTQYF

J gene: TRBJ1-1
V gene: TRBV6-5
CDR3 protein: CASSPVRRSTEAFF

J gene: TRBJ1-2
V gene: TRBV2
CDR3 protein: CASSPLTGGNYGYTF

J gene: TRBJ2-1
V gene: TRBV4-2
CDR3 protein: CASGKPRVSEQFF

J gene: TRBJ1-2
V gene: TRBV28
CDR3 protein: CASSNRLAGYGYTF

J gene: TRBJ1-4
V gene: TRBV19
CDR3 protein: CASSGRGLGDLNEKLFF

J gene: TRBJ2-2
V gene: TRBV28
CDR3 protein: CASSLGLRLTGELFF

J gene: TRBJ2-7
V gene: TRBV4-2
CDR3 protein: CASSQDRGTSSYEQYF

J gene: TRBJ2-7
V gene: TRBV6-5
CDR3 protein: CASRLSTGAYEQYF

J gene: TRBJ1-1
V gene: TRBV28
CDR3 protein: CASSYDSWTEAFF

J gene: TRBJ2-7
V gene: TRBV9
CDR3 protein: CASSTQGNSYEQYF